These 17 T cell receptor beta chains originate from one sample sequenced in a study of OX40 agonist ivuxolimab in advanced cancers. The assay was immunoSEQ multiplex PCR, and TCRdb's table has in-frame clones only and misses some. The profile shows 35,000 to 55,000 clones, 90% of them singletons. The sequenced sample was CD4+ or CD8+ T cells sorted from blood, obtained in a trial of the OX40 agonist ivuxolimab. The receptors were sampled from an adult with an advanced solid tumor such as melanoma, head and neck, liver or kidney cancer.

This sequence joins TRBV27 and TRBJ2-2; 10 positions match TRBD2. The J segment lost 6 bases and the V segment lost 2 bases, leaving 3 bases of the junction unmatched. The germline V gene has CDR1 MNHEY and CDR2 SMNVEV (reference sequence). The CDR3 has 15 residues. In DNA form, the CDR3 reads TGTGCCAGCAGTTTACTAGCGGGAGCCGCCGGGGAGCTGTTTTTT. Protein product: CASSLLAGAAGELFF.

The chain couples TRBV28 to TRBJ2-7; D ambiguous. Trimming took off 8 bases at V and 3 bases at J, with 14 bases between the two ends. CDR3 size: 13 residues. Germline values: CDR1 MDHEN, CDR2 SYDVKM. The CDR3 DNA sequence: TGTGCCAGCGGAAGACTGAGTTACTACGAGCAGTACTTC. Protein: CASGRLSYYEQYF. Full variable domain (missing parts from reference TRBV28 and TRBJ2-7): DVKVTQSSRYLVKRTGEKVFLECVQDMDHENMFWYRQDPGLGLRLIYFSYDVKMKEKGDIPEGYSVSREKKERFSLILESASTNQTSMYLCASGRLSYYEQYFGPGTRLTVT.

This chain joins TRBV5-6 and TRBJ2-1, with a possible D match to TRBD2 (5 bases). Trimming shortened V by 3 bases and J by 9 bases, and 10 bases separated the two germline ends. The CDR3 covers 12 residues. Germline V gives CDR1 SGHDT, CDR2 YYEEEE. The CDR3 sequence: CASSYGRGEQFF. The CDR3 nucleotides read TGTGCCAGCAGCTATGGTCGGGGTGAGCAGTTCTTC. The full variable domain, in which reference TRBV5-6 and TRBJ2-1 provide the parts outside the CDR3, is DAGVTQSPTHLIKTRGQQVTLRCSPKSGHDTVSWYQQALGQGPQFIFQYYEEEERQRGNFPDRFSGHQFPNYSSELNVNALLLGDSALYLCASSYGRGEQFFGPGTRLTVL.

The V call is TRBV6-1, the J call TRBJ1-4; D remains ambiguous. Germline CDR1 reads MNHNS; CDR2 reads SASEGT. CDR3 size: 14 residues. Deletions cut 6 bases from V and 4 bases from J, with 12 bases between. CDR3 nucleotides: TGTGCCAGCAGGAGGACGGGAGATAATGAAAAACTGTTTTTT. Translated: CASRRTGDNEKLFF.

The chain recombines TRBV4-1 with TRBJ2-7; D unclear. Germline loops: CDR1 MGHRA, CDR2 YSYEKL. V dropped 1 base and J dropped 0 bases, with 10 bases sitting between them. The CDR3 is 15 residues long. The CDR3: CASSQVPQSSYEQYF. CDR3 nucleotides: TGCGCCAGCAGCCAAGTTCCACAGAGCTCCTACGAGCAGTACTTC.

The chain couples TRBV7-2 to TRBJ1-5; unclear D gene. This CDR3 region has 11 residues. V was clipped by 5 bases and J by 9 bases, with 8 bases between them. Germline V gene data show CDR1 as SGHTA and CDR2 as FQGNSA. CDR3 coding DNA: TGTGCCAGCAGCAACGGGCCGCCCCAGCATTTT. It is translated as CASSNGPPQHF.

This clone occurred once. The gene calls are TRBV5-1 and TRBJ2-7; 9 bases fit TRBD2. Per germline, CDR1 SGHRS and CDR2 YFSETQ. The ends lost 1 base at V and 4 bases at J; junction bases unmatched: 3. The CDR3 is 14 amino acids. CDR3 nucleotide sequence: TGCGCCAGCAGCTTGCTAGCGGGAACGTACGAGCAGTACTTC. This translates into CASSLLAGTYEQYF.

This clone was picked up one time. V and J are TRBV9 and TRBJ2-7, with 9 bases lining up with TRBD2. Germline CDR1 is SGDLS and CDR2 is YYNGEE. The CDR3 totals 15 residues. With 0 bases clipped from V and 2 bases from J, the junction kept 3 bases outside the gene matches. The CDR3 DNA is TGTGCCAGCAGCGTAGGGACTAGCGTTACCTACGAGCAGTACTTC. It is translated as CASSVGTSVTYEQYF. Full variable domain (rest looked up from reference TRBV9 and TRBJ2-7): DSGVTQTPKHLITATGQRVTLRCSPRSGDLSVYWYQQSLDQGLQFLIQYYNGEERAKGNILERFSAQQFPDLHSELNLSSLELGDSALYFCASSVGTSVTYEQYFGPGTRLTVT.

CDR3 coding DNA: TGTGCCAGTAAAGAGTCGGGAATCTTCTACAATGAGCAGTTCTTC. Encoded protein: CASKESGIFYNEQFF. The chain combines TRBV19 with TRBJ2-1, with a possible D match to TRBD2 (5 bases). V was clipped by 7 bases and J by 3 bases, with 16 bases between them. The CDR3 totals 15 residues. CDR1 and CDR2 from the germline V gene are LNHDA and SQIVND (reference sequence).

This clone was counted a single time. The chain links TRBV18 to TRBJ1-3; unclear D gene. This CDR3 contains 13 residues. V was pared by 8 bases and J by 0 bases, with 8 bases between. Germline V CDR1 and CDR2: KGHSH, LQKENI. The chain's CDR3 is CASTTSSGNTIYF. For the CDR3, the DNA is TGTGCCAGCACGACGAGCTCTGGAAACACCATATATTTT.

The chain combines TRBV28 with TRBJ2-7, with no clear D. V lost 5 bases to trimming and J lost 6 bases, with 11 bases between them. In germline, CDR1 is MDHEN, CDR2 SYDVKM. CDR3 length: 12 amino acids. The chain's CDR3 is CASSPRPSEQYF. Written as DNA, the CDR3 is TGTGCCAGCAGTCCTCGGCCCAGCGAGCAGTACTTC.

This clone has only a few counts. This chain links TRBV28 with TRBJ1-5; D not certain. The CDR3 is 13 amino acids. Trimming removed 6 bases at V and 2 bases at J, with 8 bases between. The V gene's germline CDR1 is MDHEN and CDR2 SYDVKM. The CDR3 loop is CASSVPGNQPQHF. The DNA for the CDR3 is TGTGCCAGCAGCGTGCCAGGCAATCAGCCCCAGCATTTT.

The chain has TRBV13 and TRBJ1-2; a possible D gene is TRBD1 (5 bases). Trimming removed 4 bases at V and 2 bases at J, with 11 bases between. The CDR3 totals 14 residues. Germline CDR1 and CDR2: PRHDT and FYEKMQ (reference sequence). CDR3 sequence (DNA): TGTGCCAGCAGCTCAGGGCGGTTCAACTATGGCTACACCTTC. As protein: CASSSGRFNYGYTF.

This clone turned up a few times. The V call is TRBV30, the J call TRBJ1-1; TRBD1 is a possible D gene (5 bases). V was pared by 8 bases and J by 11 bases, with 15 bases between. The germline gives CDR1 GTSNPN, CDR2 SVGIG (reference sequence). This CDR3 contains 10 residues. CDR3 nucleotide sequence: TGTGCCAGATGGGGGGTTCGGGCTTTCTTT. Translating it yields CARWGVRAFF.

This clone was counted once. The rearrangement links TRBV18 to TRBJ2-3; 9 nucleotides line up with TRBD2. Unmatched junction bases numbered 5, after V lost 8 bases and J lost 2 bases. Germline V CDR1 and CDR2: KGHSH, LQKENI. The CDR3 spans 14 residues. The CDR3 DNA is TGTGCCAGCAAGACTAGCGGCTTCACAGATACGCAGTATTTT. As protein: CASKTSGFTDTQYF.

V usage is TRBV25-1 and J usage is TRBJ2-3; 13 bases map to TRBD2. The CDR3 consists of 17 residues. V was pared by 0 bases and J by 3 bases, with 3 bases of the junction left unmatched. The V gene's germline CDR1 is MGHDK and CDR2 SYGVNS. The CDR3, as DNA: TGTGCCAGCAGTGAATATTTACTAGCGGGAGGGACAGATACGCAGTATTTT. Translated: CASSEYLLAGGTDTQYF.

The chain couples TRBV27 to TRBJ2-1, with D perhaps TRBD2 (6 bases). Trimming pared 5 bases from V and 7 bases from J, leaving 15 bases between. Germline V gene data show CDR1 as MNHEY and CDR2 as SMNVEV (reference sequence). The CDR3 is 14 residues long. The CDR3 region has the DNA TGTGCCAGCAGTGATTGGGGGGATCTGAATGAGCAGTTCTTC. Protein: CASSDWGDLNEQFF.